The 25 T cell receptor beta chains in this list originate from one sample, sequenced in a study of neurological immune-mediated disorders. Time point indicated: longitudinal time-point 2. TCRdb used MiXCR to reprocess the 5' RACE reads, holding one entry per CDR3 protein. The sample has about 90,000 distinct CDR3 sequences; around 13% are singletons. Sequenced: PBMCs. The receptors derive from a female donor with HTLV-1-associated myelopathy (HAM/TSP).

This clonotype is deemed medium-sized (0.01 to 0.1%). This chain connects TRBV20-1 to TRBJ2-4, with 9 bases identical to TRBD2. This CDR3 has 13 residues. The V gene's germline CDR1 is DFQATT and CDR2 SNEGSKA (reference sequence). V shed 5 bases, J shed 4 bases, and the junction held 3 bases outside the gene matches. As DNA, the CDR3 is TGCAGTGCTCGAGCGGGGGGTAAAAACATTCAGTACTTC. Protein sequence: CSARAGGKNIQYF.

This clonotype is medium-sized within its sample. The rearrangement joins TRBV28 to TRBJ2-1; perhaps TRBD2 as D (6 bases). CDR3 size: 12 residues. The germline V and J ends were trimmed by 3 bases and 8 bases, with 8 bases remaining between them. Germline CDR1 and CDR2: MDHEN and SYDVKM. The CDR3 DNA is TGTGCCAGCAGTTTCGGCGGGGATGAGCAGTTCTTC. It specifies CASSFGGDEQFF.

The rearrangement joins TRBV30 to TRBJ1-6; D is undetermined. The CDR3 is 18 residues long. In germline, CDR1 is GTSNPN, CDR2 SVGIG (reference sequence). Trimming took off 0 bases at V and 1 base at J, with 16 bases between the two ends. The CDR3 DNA sequence: TGTGCCTGGAGTGTATATTCGGCGGACTTTTCCTATAATTCACCCCTCCACTTT. This gives the protein CAWSVYSADFSYNSPLHF.

This clonotype was counted at least ten times. The rearrangement links TRBV4-2 to TRBJ2-3; TRBD2 matches 7 bases. The germline V gene has CDR1 LGHNA and CDR2 YNFKEQ. The CDR3 has 16 amino acids. Losses at the gene ends were 1 base for V and 0 bases for J; bases not matched to a gene: 4. The CDR3 bases are TGTGCCAGCAGCCAAGGGGGACTACATAGCACAGATACGCAGTATTTT. As protein: CASSQGGLHSTDTQYF.

At least ten counts were recorded for this clonotype. The chain recombines TRBV28 with TRBJ1-3, with D maybe TRBD1 (6 bases). Per germline, CDR1 MDHEN and CDR2 SYDVKM. V was shortened by 2 bases and J by 0 bases, with 11 bases between the two germline ends. The CDR3 is made up of 16 amino acids. The CDR3 bases are TGTGCCAGCAGTTTAGGGGGCGGCAACTCTGGAAACACCATATATTTT. Translating gives CASSLGGGNSGNTIYF.

This clonotype was recorded a few times. The chain is built from TRBV20-1 and TRBJ1-2, with D uncertain. This CDR3 region has 13 residues. Germline V gives CDR1 DFQATT, CDR2 SNEGSKA (reference sequence). V dropped 7 bases and J dropped 1 base, with 13 bases sitting between them. In nucleotides, the CDR3 is TGCAGTGTTCTACCCGGGGTTAACTATGGCTACACCTTC. It codes for CSVLPGVNYGYTF.

This clonotype was seen repeatedly, ten times or more. The chain couples TRBV6-5 to TRBJ1-1; D call uncertain. CDR1 is MNHEY, CDR2 SVGAGI, per germline. V dropped 6 bases and J dropped 6 bases, with 17 bases sitting between them. The CDR3 is made up of 14 amino acids. CDR3 in amino acids: CASRTYGSGAEAFF. The CDR3 DNA is TGTGCCAGCAGGACATACGGTTCGGGTGCTGAAGCTTTCTTT.

This clonotype was found many times. The rearrangement links TRBV4-1 to TRBJ2-2; perhaps TRBD1 as D (5 bases). The V end lost 5 bases, the J end lost 1 base, and 11 bases lay between the germline ends. Germline V gene sequence: CDR1 MGHRA, CDR2 YSYEKL. The CDR3 spans 15 residues. The CDR3 DNA is TGCGCCAGCAGCAAGGGGTTAAAGAACACCGGGGAGCTGTTTTTT. Protein product: CASSKGLKNTGELFF.

This clonotype was seen repeatedly, ten times or more. The J gene is TRBJ2-1, the V gene TRBV5-1; 14 nucleotides line up with TRBD2. J gave up 10 bases and V 3 bases, and 12 bases lay outside the gene matches. Germline CDR1 reads SGHRS; CDR2 reads YFSETQ. CDR3 size: 17 residues. CDR3 loop: CASSYGLAGGLTGEQFF. The CDR3 nucleotides read TGCGCCAGCAGCTATGGACTAGCGGGGGGCCTTACGGGGGAGCAGTTCTTC.

There are many counts of this clonotype. The CDR3 nucleotides read TGTGCCAGCAGCTTAGTTGCGGGGGGATCTAGAGATACGCAGTATTTT. Its protein is CASSLVAGGSRDTQYF. The V gene is TRBV11-2, the J gene TRBJ2-3; 8 nucleotides line up with TRBD2. CDR1 is SGHAT, CDR2 FQNNGV, per germline. V was clipped by 1 base and J by 5 bases; unmatched bases: 8. This CDR3 contains 16 residues.

This clonotype was observed at least ten times. The genes are TRBV12-3 or TRBV12-4 and TRBJ2-3; D uncertain. The V and J ends lost 5 bases and 2 bases respectively, with 11 bases between them. The CDR3 consists of 14 residues. The CDR3 DNA reads TGTGCCAGCAGTCCGCTATACGACACAGATACGCAGTATTTT. Encoded protein: CASSPLYDTDTQYF.

This clonotype appeared many times. The CDR3 here is CASSPGQVGETQYF. The DNA of the CDR3 is TGCGCCAGCAGCCCGGGACAGGTGGGAGAGACCCAGTACTTC. V and J are TRBV4-1 and TRBJ2-5; 8 nucleotides align to TRBD1. This CDR3 has 14 amino acids. The trim removed 4 bases at V and 4 bases at J, leaving 5 bases unmatched. Germline V gene lookup returns CDR1 MGHRA and CDR2 YSYEKL.

This clonotype was counted between two and nine times. This chain connects TRBV27 to TRBJ2-2, with D unclear. Deletions cut 10 bases from V and 1 base from J, with 25 bases between. From germline, CDR1 is MNHEY and CDR2 SMNVEV (reference sequence). The CDR3 contains 18 residues. The CDR3 bases are TGTGCCACCCATCCCCGCGGCGATACACTAATGAACACCGGGGAGCTGTTTTTT. It codes for CATHPRGDTLMNTGELFF.

This clonotype was found many times. J is TRBJ1-1 and V is TRBV9; D remains unclear. CDR3 length equals 14 residues. The germline CDR1 and CDR2 sequences are SGDLS and YYNGEE. Between the trimmed V and J ends, which lost 1 base and 1 base, there was a span of 8 bases. The CDR3 DNA sequence: TGTGCCAGCAGCGTAATTGCCGCGAACACTGAAGCTTTCTTT. This gives the protein CASSVIAANTEAFF.

This clonotype was seen repeatedly, ten times or more. This sequence joins TRBV7-9 and TRBJ2-7, with 11 bases matching TRBD1. The CDR3 is 17 residues long. Per germline, CDR1 SEHNR and CDR2 FQNEAQ (reference sequence). V shed 5 bases and J 0 bases; nucleotides not matched to a gene: 9. In DNA form, the CDR3 reads TGTGCCAGCAGCCGGACAGGGGGCCGGCTTTTCTCCTACGAGCAGTACTTC. It codes for CASSRTGGRLFSYEQYF.

This clonotype showed up many times. The chain has TRBV5-1 and TRBJ2-7; D is perhaps TRBD1 (6 bases). This CDR3 is built from 13 residues. The V and J ends lost 4 bases and 4 bases respectively, with 12 bases between them. CDR1 is SGHRS, CDR2 YFSETQ, per germline. CDR3 nucleotides: TGCGCCAGCAGCACGTCACAGGGTTACGAGCAGTACTTC. As protein: CASSTSQGYEQYF. The full variable domain, rest sourced from reference TRBV5-1 and TRBJ2-7, is KAGVTQTPRYLIKTRGQQVTLSCSPISGHRSVSWYQQTPGQGLQFLFEYFSETQRNKGNFPGRFSGRQFSNSRSEMNVSTLELGDSALYLCASSTSQGYEQYFGPGTRLTVT.

At least ten counts were recorded for this clonotype. The chain recombines TRBV28 with TRBJ2-7; D is unclear. Looked up from germline, CDR1 is MDHEN and CDR2 is SYDVKM. The V end lost 6 bases, the J end lost 3 bases, and 15 bases lay between the germline ends. The CDR3 consists of 14 residues. The DNA of the CDR3 is TGTGCCAGCAGCCTCCCCGACCGCAGCTACGAGCAGTACTTC. Translated: CASSLPDRSYEQYF.

With regard to this clonotype: A much larger clonotype is one base distant, so this may be a read error. This rearrangement joins TRBV7-9 to TRBJ1-2; no reliable D call. This CDR3 contains 13 residues. Looked up from germline, CDR1 is SEHNR and CDR2 is FQNEAQ (reference sequence). This chain's CDR3 is CVSSPRQIWGYTF. The CDR3 region has the DNA TGTGTCAGCAGCCCAAGGCAGATCTGGGGCTACACCTTC.

Many counts were recorded for this clonotype. J is TRBJ1-5 and V is TRBV6-5; D is undetermined. The CDR3 has 14 residues. Germline CDR1 MNHEY, CDR2 SVGAGI. V lost 0 bases to trimming and J lost 8 bases, with 11 bases between them. Here the CDR3 DNA reads TGTGCCAGCAGTTACTCGAAGGGATTGGAGCCCCAGCATTTT. It translates to CASSYSKGLEPQHF.

This clonotype appeared many times. V is TRBV6-2 or TRBV6-3 and J is TRBJ2-4; D is tentatively TRBD1 or TRBD2 (5 bases each). V was clipped by 3 bases and J by 3 bases, with 12 bases between them. CDR1 is MNHEY and CDR2 is SVGEGT in the germline V gene. The CDR3 loop spans 15 amino acids. CDR3: CASSYSDGGKNIQYF. The CDR3 nucleotides are TGTGCCAGCAGTTATTCGGATGGGGGCAAAAACATTCAGTACTTC.

Many counts were recorded for this clonotype. The chain joins TRBV7-2 to TRBJ1-1; tentatively, D is TRBD1 (5 bases). The V end lost 4 bases, the J end lost 11 bases, and 14 bases lay between the germline ends. This CDR3 spans 12 amino acids. CDR1 SGHTA and CDR2 FQGNSA come from the germline V gene. DNA for the CDR3: TGTGCCAGCAGCTACAGGTACTCGGAGGCTTTCTTT. This gives the protein CASSYRYSEAFF.

V and J are TRBV7-3 and TRBJ2-7; tentative D call: TRBD2 (5 bases). This CDR3 is built from 14 residues. V was clipped by 5 bases and J by 5 bases, with 16 bases between them. The V gene's germline CDR1 is SGHTA and CDR2 FQGTGA. CDR3 sequence: CASSPSGSTNEQYF. CDR3 nucleotide sequence: TGTGCCAGCAGCCCCAGCGGAAGTACGAACGAGCAGTACTTC.

This clonotype has ten or more counts. J is TRBJ2-7 and V is TRBV29-1; perhaps TRBD1 as D (6 bases). The V and J ends lost 7 bases and 5 bases respectively, with 12 bases between them. From germline, CDR1 is SQVTM and CDR2 ANQGSEA. This CDR3 contains 11 residues. CDR3 nucleotides: TGCAGCGCCTCCAGACAGGACGAGCAGTACTTC. Its translation: CSASRQDEQYF.

This clonotype was picked up one time. The chain has TRBV20-1 and TRBJ2-5; no clear D gene. V shed 0 bases and J shed 5 bases, with 13 bases lying between them. Per germline, CDR1 DFQATT and CDR2 SNEGSKA (reference sequence). CDR3 size: 14 residues. This chain's CDR3 is CSARDRVGQETQYF. The DNA of the CDR3 is TGCAGTGCTAGAGATCGCGTGGGCCAGGAGACCCAGTACTTC.

This clonotype was counted at least ten times. The rearrangement joins TRBV20-1 to TRBJ1-2; D gene uncertain. The CDR3 runs 15 residues. Per the germline V gene, CDR1 is DFQATT and CDR2 is SNEGSKA (reference sequence). Between the trimmed V and J ends, which lost 0 bases and 0 bases, there was a span of 11 bases. CDR3 protein: CSARDREEANYGYTF. In DNA, the CDR3 is TGCAGTGCTAGAGATCGAGAGGAAGCTAACTATGGCTACACCTTC.